This is a list of T cell receptor beta chains from one sample in a study of T-cell memory formation after mild COVID-19. Using its own MiXCR run on the 5' RACE reads, TCRdb lists one record per CDR3 protein. The sample yields about 340,000 distinct CDR3 sequences, roughly 15% seen once. Sequencing was performed on PBMCs or a T cell subset sorted from them (not recorded which). All receptors come from a man between 18 and 35 years old who had mild COVID-19 (a few samples of this study predate the infection). Cell type and time point are not known. Both conserved end residues are part of each CDR3. Fields, in order: V gene, D gene, clone size, J gene, CDR3 DNA, CDR3 protein. A D gene is named only where the DNA matches it firmly. Clone size is stated in some rows and not others, as once, few, many or a class when expanded.

v_call: TRBV20-1
d_call: .
clone_size: many
j_call: TRBJ2-3
cdr3_nt: TGCAGTGCCCGGGGCCCGAAAACTGCAGATACGCAGTATTTT
cdr3_aa: CSARGPKTADTQYF

v_call: TRBV6-2/TRBV6-3
d_call: TRBD1
clone_size: many
j_call: TRBJ2-5
cdr3_nt: TGTGCCAGCAGTTACTCGTTGGGACAGGGGACGACCCAGTACTTC
cdr3_aa: CASSYSLGQGTTQYF

v_call: TRBV20-1
d_call: .
clone_size: .
j_call: TRBJ2-5
cdr3_nt: TGCAGTGCCACCCCGGGGCGGGAGACCCAGTACTTC
cdr3_aa: CSATPGRETQYF

v_call: TRBV5-5
d_call: .
clone_size: .
j_call: TRBJ1-5
cdr3_nt: TGTGCCAGCAGCTCAGGGGCTAGCAATCAGCCCCAGCATTTT
cdr3_aa: CASSSGASNQPQHF

v_call: TRBV10-2
d_call: TRBD1
clone_size: few
j_call: TRBJ1-5
cdr3_nt: TGCGCCAGCCGGAGACAGGGGGAAGGTCAGCCCCAGCATTTT
cdr3_aa: CASRRQGEGQPQHF

v_call: TRBV9
d_call: .
clone_size: .
j_call: TRBJ1-2
cdr3_nt: TGTGCCAGCAGCGTAGGGGACACCCTCTACTATGGCTACACCTTC
cdr3_aa: CASSVGDTLYYGYTF

v_call: TRBV5-1
d_call: .
clone_size: .
j_call: TRBJ1-4
cdr3_nt: TGCGCCAGGCTATTAGGAGTGGAAAAACTGTTTTTT
cdr3_aa: CARLLGVEKLFF

v_call: TRBV5-1
d_call: .
clone_size: .
j_call: TRBJ2-1
cdr3_nt: TGCGCCAGCAGCTTCAGGCCCCCATACAATGAGCAGTTCTTC
cdr3_aa: CASSFRPPYNEQFF

v_call: TRBV5-1
d_call: .
clone_size: many
j_call: TRBJ1-2
cdr3_nt: TGCGCCAGCAGCTTGACGGAAGCTAACTATGGCTACACCTTC
cdr3_aa: CASSLTEANYGYTF

v_call: TRBV6-5
d_call: .
clone_size: once
j_call: TRBJ1-3
cdr3_nt: TGTGCCGCGTACCACGGAAACACCATATATTTT
cdr3_aa: CAAYHGNTIYF

v_call: TRBV12-3/TRBV12-4
d_call: TRBD1
clone_size: .
j_call: TRBJ2-7
cdr3_nt: TGTGCCAGCAGTCTCCAGGGGACAGGCTCCTACGAGCAGTACTTC
cdr3_aa: CASSLQGTGSYEQYF

v_call: TRBV6-2/TRBV6-3
d_call: .
clone_size: few
j_call: TRBJ2-5
cdr3_nt: TGTGCCAGCAGTTGGAGCGGGACAGGTCGAGAGACCCAGTACTTC
cdr3_aa: CASSWSGTGRETQYF

v_call: TRBV18
d_call: .
clone_size: .
j_call: TRBJ2-2
cdr3_nt: TGTGCCAGCTCACCAAGGGCTGGGGGCGCCTCCGGGGAGCTGTTTTTT
cdr3_aa: CASSPRAGGASGELFF

v_call: TRBV9
d_call: .
clone_size: few
j_call: TRBJ1-3
cdr3_nt: TGTGCCAGCAGCTTCCCCCGGGAAGGCGGAAACACCATATATTTT
cdr3_aa: CASSFPREGGNTIYF

v_call: TRBV7-2
d_call: .
clone_size: many
j_call: TRBJ1-5
cdr3_nt: TGTGCCAGCAGCTTAGGGTACAGGGAAAGTCAGCCCCAGCATTTT
cdr3_aa: CASSLGYRESQPQHF

v_call: TRBV29-1
d_call: .
clone_size: .
j_call: TRBJ2-7
cdr3_nt: TGCAGCGTTGGTGGGGGCGAGAGATCCTACGAGCAGTACTTC
cdr3_aa: CSVGGGERSYEQYF

v_call: TRBV4-2
d_call: .
clone_size: .
j_call: TRBJ1-2
cdr3_nt: TGTGCCAGCAGCCAAGACGGCGCTGAGAACTATGGCTACACCTTC
cdr3_aa: CASSQDGAENYGYTF